This entry is about one T cell receptor beta chain. Other DNA variants within this sample encode the same CDR3. This entry belongs to a study of radiotherapy plus CTLA-4 blockade in lung cancer. On the study more broadly: Around 18% of enrolled patients responded objectively, and approximately 34% had disease control.

V was shortened by 1 base and J by 3 bases, with 6 bases between the two germline ends. CDR1 and CDR2 from the germline V gene are MNHEY and SVGAGI. The CDR3 totals 14 residues. Measured with immunoSEQ multiplex PCR; TCRdb has only the in-frame clones, and not every one. The sample yields about 44,000 clones, approximately 71% seen once. The J gene is TRBJ2-2, the V gene TRBV6-5; maybe TRBD2 (6 bases). This TCR was sampled from a human donor with non-small cell lung cancer whose response to radiotherapy plus ipilimumab could not be evaluated. The sequencing used peripheral blood, collected from a patient treated with radiotherapy plus ipilimumab. The CDR3 coding sequence is TGTGCCAGCAGTTACTGGGGGGACACCGGGGAGCTGTTTTTT. This encodes CASSYWGDTGELFF.